This is a list of T cell receptor beta chains from one sample in a study of shared clonotypes between healthy human individuals. Repertoires were generated with immunoSEQ multiplex PCR, while TCRdb's copy carries only in-frame clones and drops some. The table includes about 2 million clones, 85% to 95% detected once. Source material: naive CD8+ T cells sorted from blood. The receptors stem from a man younger than 35 in good health. CDR3s include the opening cysteine and the closing phenylalanine or tryptophan. The D gene is left open where the match is weak.

j_call	v_call	d_call	cdr3_aa
TRBJ2-1	TRBV27	TRBD2	CASSLASGGAYYNEQFF
TRBJ1-1	TRBV2	-	CASIRRGPVTEAFF
TRBJ2-2	TRBV5-6	-	CASSEETAVLAGELFF
TRBJ1-1	TRBV28	TRBD1	CASSPGQGHTEAFF
TRBJ2-7	TRBV28	TRBD1	CASSFAFPGQGYEQYF
TRBJ2-1	TRBV5-6	-	CASSLQGNEQFF
TRBJ2-1	TRBV19	-	CASSPSSHNEQFF
TRBJ2-3	TRBV27	-	CASSPIPGRDTQYF
TRBJ1-2	TRBV5-1	-	CASSSSGTNYGYTF
TRBJ2-1	TRBV2	-	CASSEPPVGDTNNEQFF
TRBJ2-5	TRBV2	TRBD1	CASSVGQGVAETQYF
TRBJ2-2	TRBV12-2	-	CASRLDRGLGTGELFF
TRBJ2-5	TRBV7-9	-	CASSLDSRETQYF
TRBJ2-1	TRBV9	-	CASSVGSFSGYNEQFF
TRBJ1-2	TRBV6-1	-	CASRAGPGYTF
TRBJ2-1	TRBV4-1	-	CASSQESGYNEQFF
TRBJ1-1	TRBV7-9	-	CASSLDPDLSEAFF
TRBJ1-1	TRBV7-8	-	CASSSRVYTEAFF
TRBJ2-5	TRBV5-1	TRBD1	CASSLGQIQETQYF
TRBJ2-3	TRBV27	TRBD2	CASSPIAGDTQYF
TRBJ2-7	TRBV28	-	CASSFRGGDEQYF
TRBJ1-2	TRBV5-8	-	CASSLAGGRASGYTF
TRBJ2-7	TRBV27	-	CASSLGGPGREQYF
TRBJ2-1	TRBV10-2	-	CASSESLVEQFF
TRBJ2-1	TRBV7-8	TRBD2	CASSLEPGLAYNEQFF
TRBJ2-3	TRBV25-1	TRBD1	CASGLGTGGTDTQYF
TRBJ2-7	TRBV5-1	TRBD2	CASSREGGFAYEQYF
TRBJ2-7	TRBV11-2	-	CASSLGMGGSYEQYF
TRBJ1-2	TRBV4-1	-	CASSQETGSGYTF
TRBJ1-2	TRBV6-1	-	CASSEWPISTGIRSYGYTF
TRBJ2-7	TRBV5-6	TRBD2	CASSLELAGRYEQYF
TRBJ1-4	TRBV28	TRBD1	CASSRTGATNEKLFF
TRBJ2-7	TRBV5-4	-	CASSFGVSYEQYF
TRBJ2-7	TRBV27	-	CASSPRLTANSYEQYF
TRBJ2-1	TRBV29-1	-	CSVSGNEQFF
TRBJ1-4	TRBV7-9	TRBD1	CASSPRDRGLTNEKLFF
TRBJ2-7	TRBV4-3	-	CASSQYSGTGYEQYF
TRBJ1-1	TRBV5-6	TRBD1	CASSPGQGLNTEAFF
TRBJ1-6	TRBV4-2	-	CASSQQENNSPLHF
TRBJ2-1	TRBV9	-	CASSVEGTSYNEQFF
TRBJ2-1	TRBV10-2	-	CASSPGGNNEQFF
TRBJ2-7	TRBV28	-	CASSVRAGIGPEQYF
TRBJ2-7	TRBV7-9	-	CASSLEIVPGAPYEQYF
TRBJ2-2	TRBV7-2	-	CASSSGNTGELFF
TRBJ1-2	TRBV2	TRBD1	CASTAGGTDDSYGYTF
TRBJ1-6	TRBV4-1	-	CASSPSNRAYNSPLHF
TRBJ2-7	TRBV5-4	-	CASSLGGIVAYEQYF
TRBJ2-5	TRBV6-5	TRBD1	CASSYSTGGQETQYF
TRBJ2-7	TRBV9	-	CASRAERNSSRQYF
TRBJ2-7	TRBV29-1	TRBD1	CSVQDRSSYEQYF
TRBJ2-4	TRBV11-2	-	CASSLVGSGAKNIQYF
TRBJ2-1	TRBV7-9	-	CASIIGRDRGMGEQFF
TRBJ2-7	TRBV6-5	TRBD1	CASSYGGQAYEQYF
TRBJ2-2	TRBV7-8	TRBD1	CASSRQGFSTGELFF
TRBJ1-2	TRBV5-1	-	CASSLGSVTGYGYTF
TRBJ2-1	TRBV28	-	CASSSPASNEQFF
TRBJ2-3	TRBV6-5	TRBD2	CASSSSGGATDTQYF
TRBJ2-3	TRBV6-1	TRBD1	CALRGTGTDTQYF